This entry lists 3 T cell receptor beta chains sequenced from one sample in a study of T cell responses to AZD1222 COVID-19 vaccine. Data came from immunoSEQ multiplex PCR; TCRdb stores just in-frame clones and leaves some out. This sample has over 120,000 clones, with more than 85% found just once. Sequencing used peripheral blood, obtained 28 days after the second AZD1222 dose. These TCRs come from an adult who received the AZD1222 COVID-19 vaccine.

The chain recombines TRBV21-1 with TRBJ2-7; whether TRBD2, the table's D call, matches the DNA was not checked. TRBV21-1 is listed as a pseudogene. The CDR3 has 14 amino acids. CDR3 protein: CASREGRARAEQYF. CDR3 DNA sequence: TGTGCCAGCAGGGAGGGGAGGGCCAGGGCCGAGCAGTACTTC.

The V gene is TRBV6-5, the J gene TRBJ1-4, with no clear D. CDR1 and CDR2 from the germline V gene are MNHEY and SVGAGI. This CDR3 has 15 amino acids. V shed 2 bases and J shed 10 bases, with 17 bases lying between them. Written as DNA, the CDR3 is TGTGCCAGCAGTTACATTTCCGGAGCTCCAGGAAAACTGTTTTTT. Protein: CASSYISGAPGKLFF.

The CDR3, as DNA: TGTGCCAGCAGCTTAGTTGGGACTAGCGGAAGACGGGGCACCGGGGAGCTGTTTTTT. Translating it yields CASSLVGTSGRRGTGELFF. The chain has TRBV11-2 and TRBJ2-2; 11 bases line up with TRBD2. CDR1 SGHAT and CDR2 FQNNGV come from the germline V gene. The CDR3 consists of 19 residues. The J segment lost 4 bases and the V segment lost 1 base, leaving 11 bases of the junction unmatched.